The next 19 T cell receptor beta chains were all read from a single sample in a study of T cell repertoires in cytomegalovirus infection. TCRdb redid the calling of the reads with MiXCR, one entry per CDR3 protein. The sample includes about 890,000 distinct CDR3 sequences, approximately 30% of them seen just once. Antigens of these TCRs are unknown. This sample comprised cultured CD8+ T cells from PBMCs, obtained from culture after CMV antigen stimulation. These receptors originate from a human donor in good health (CMV status not recorded). Some clones in this sample may be carry-over from other donors' samples.

This chain links TRBV2 with TRBJ1-2, with unresolved D. CDR3 length: 14 residues. Per the germline V gene, CDR1 is SNHLY and CDR2 is FYNNEI. Trimming stripped 4 bases from V and 0 bases from J, with 9 bases between. The CDR3 region is CASSGWEANYGYTF. In DNA form, the CDR3 reads TGTGCCAGCAGTGGTTGGGAGGCTAACTATGGCTACACCTTC. The full variable domain, with the rest looked up from reference TRBV2 and TRBJ1-2, is EPEVTQTPSHQVTQMGQEVILRCVPISNHLYFYWYRQILGQKVEFLVSFYNNEISEKSEIFDDQFSVERPDGSNFTLKIRSTKLEDSAMYFCASSGWEANYGYTFGSGTRLTVV.

The chain is built from TRBV10-3 and TRBJ2-5, with 10 nucleotides matching TRBD1. The CDR3 contains 16 residues. Germline values: CDR1 ENHRY, CDR2 SYGVKD. With V trimmed by 4 bases and J by 1 base, 6 bases remained unmatched. CDR3 in amino acids: CAISVWGQGSQETQYF. DNA for the CDR3: TGTGCCATCAGTGTATGGGGACAGGGGTCCCAAGAGACCCAGTACTTC.

This clonotype has just a few counts. The chain joins TRBV6-6 to TRBJ1-3; the D gene is possibly TRBD1 (5 bases). This CDR3 is 20 amino acids long. V was pared by 2 bases and J by 0 bases, with 23 bases between. The germline gives CDR1 MNHNY, CDR2 SVGAGI (reference sequence). CDR3 sequence (DNA): TGTGCCAGCAGTTACGTTGGTTGGGGCCCTATGGGGTACTCTGGAAACACCATATATTTT. Translation gives CASSYVGWGPMGYSGNTIYF.

This clonotype was counted a few times. This chain links TRBV6-5 with TRBJ2-3; TRBD1 might be the D (6 bases). CDR3 length equals 16 residues. CDR1 is MNHEY, CDR2 SVGAGI, per germline. Deletions cut 4 bases from V and 6 bases from J, with 20 bases between. DNA of the CDR3: TGTGCCAGCAGTTCCCCCTACCCCACAGGGCCGGATACGCAGTATTTT. Its translation is CASSSPYPTGPDTQYF.

The chain has TRBV2 and TRBJ1-2; TRBD1 agrees at 9 bases. The CDR3 runs 15 residues. Germline V gene data show CDR1 as SNHLY and CDR2 as FYNNEI. Trimming took 2 bases from V and 6 from J; bases not matched to a gene: 7. CDR3 amino acids: CASSERGTGFDGYTF. The CDR3 DNA sequence: TGTGCCAGCAGTGAAAGGGGGACAGGGTTTGATGGCTACACCTTC.

J is TRBJ2-7 and V is TRBV6-1; no reliable D call. The length of the CDR3 is 14 residues. Between the trimmed V and J ends, which lost 1 base and 1 base, there was a span of 8 bases. Germline V CDR1 and CDR2: MNHNS, SASEGT. The CDR3 reads CASSEGAKSYEQYV. CDR3 nucleotides: TGTGCCAGCAGTGAAGGGGCTAAGTCCTACGAGCAGTACGTC.

The sample holds a few counts of this clonotype. The chain employs TRBV6-5 and TRBJ2-2; 8 nucleotides align to TRBD1. There are 17 residues in the CDR3. Germline V lookup: CDR1 MNHEY, CDR2 SVGAGI. The trim removed 0 bases at V and 3 bases at J, leaving 6 bases unmatched. The CDR3: CASSYSSQGAYTGELFF. DNA of the CDR3: TGTGCCAGCAGTTACTCGAGCCAGGGGGCCTACACCGGGGAGCTGTTTTTT.

The V and J genes are TRBV7-9 and TRBJ2-7; D possibly corresponds to TRBD2 (6 bases). The germline CDR1 and CDR2 sequences are SEHNR and FQNEAQ (reference sequence). The CDR3 is made up of 14 amino acids. Trimming cost V 1 base and J 6 bases, with 13 bases left between them. The DNA for the CDR3 is TGTGCCAGCAGCTTAGAGGGAGGAGCAACCGAGCAGTACTTC. Protein: CASSLEGGATEQYF.

The chain uses TRBV27 and TRBJ2-3; 7 nucleotides line up with TRBD1. V lost 2 bases to trimming and J lost 14 bases; unmatched junction nucleotides: 7. The CDR3 consists of 12 residues. Germline V gene data show CDR1 as MNHEY and CDR2 as SMNVEV (reference sequence). The CDR3 DNA reads as TGTGCCAGCAGTTTAATGGGACAGTTAACGTATTTT. Translation: CASSLMGQLTYF.

This clonotype was observed a few times. The V call is TRBV12-3 or TRBV12-4, the J call TRBJ2-5; TRBD2 agrees at 8 bases. The trim removed 7 bases at V and 5 bases at J, leaving 6 bases unmatched. The CDR3 length is 13 residues. CDR3 region: CASTTGGDETQYF. The CDR3 DNA sequence: TGTGCCAGCACCACGGGGGGGGATGAGACCCAGTACTTC.

The chain joins TRBV10-3 to TRBJ2-7, with D perhaps TRBD2 (6 bases). This CDR3 comprises 15 residues. Germline CDR1 and CDR2: ENHRY and SYGVKD. V shed 2 bases and J shed 0 bases, with 11 bases lying between them. As DNA, the CDR3 is TGTGCCATCAGTGAGGGGGAGGCTCACTCCTACGAGCAGTACGTC. It specifies CAISEGEAHSYEQYV.

At least ten counts were recorded for this clonotype. This sequence joins TRBV6-1 and TRBJ2-1; TRBD1 aligns across 10 bases. Germline CDR1 reads MNHNS; CDR2 reads SASEGT. The CDR3 spans 13 residues. With V trimmed by 6 bases and J by 7 bases, 3 bases remained unmatched. CDR3 in DNA: TGTGCCAGCAGGACAGGGGGCCTGAATGAGCAGTTCTTC. Translation: CASRTGGLNEQFF.

This clonotype was seen only a few times. This chain joins TRBV13 and TRBJ1-1, with unresolved D. The V end lost 0 bases, the J end lost 10 bases, and 15 bases lay between the germline ends. There are 14 residues in the CDR3. The germline V gene has CDR1 PRHDT and CDR2 FYEKMQ (reference sequence). The CDR3: CASSLGLGPVGAFF. CDR3 bases: TGTGCCAGCAGCTTAGGCCTGGGTCCAGTGGGAGCTTTCTTT.

This rearrangement joins TRBV4-1 to TRBJ2-3, with D hard to call. CDR1 is MGHRA, CDR2 YSYEKL, per germline. The CDR3 has 15 residues. V was cut by 0 bases and J by 3 bases, with 10 bases left in between. CDR3 DNA: TGCGCCAGCAGCCAAGAAGGAATGGGGACAGATACGCAGTATTTT. Residues: CASSQEGMGTDTQYF.

The V call is TRBV7-8, the J call TRBJ2-2, with a possible D match to TRBD2 (5 bases). CDR1 is SGHVS, CDR2 FQNEAQ, per germline. V was pared by 2 bases and J by 3 bases, with 16 bases between. The CDR3 sequence is 17 residues long. The CDR3 is CASSLSDYLGYTGELFF. CDR3 DNA sequence: TGTGCCAGCAGCTTAAGTGACTACCTAGGGTACACCGGGGAGCTGTTTTTT.

This clonotype was seen more than once but under ten times. The CDR3 region is CASSPRTGSDTQYF. The CDR3 DNA is TGCGCCAGCAGTCCCCGGACGGGCTCAGATACGCAGTATTTT. This chain links TRBV4-1 with TRBJ2-3; D is unclear. CDR1 is MGHRA and CDR2 is YSYEKL in the germline V gene. Trimming took 6 bases from V and 4 from J, leaving 14 bases between them. This CDR3 comprises 14 residues.

V is TRBV27 and J is TRBJ1-2; TRBD1 might be the D (5 bases). This CDR3 has 15 residues. Trimming cost V 1 base and J 1 base, with 10 bases left between them. CDR1 and CDR2 (germline): MNHEY, SMNVEV (reference sequence). CDR3 sequence (DNA): TGTGCCAGCAGTTTATGGGGGGAAAGTAACTATGGCTACACCTTC. This gives the protein CASSLWGESNYGYTF.

The rearrangement uses TRBV6-5 and TRBJ1-1; D gene uncertain. This CDR3 spans 15 amino acids. Germline-derived CDR1 and CDR2 are MNHEY and SVGAGI. V lost 10 bases, J lost 1 base, and 19 bases lay in between. DNA of the CDR3: TGTGCCATAATCGGGATCCTCCGAGGGAACACTGAAGCTTTCTTT. Encoded protein: CAIIGILRGNTEAFF.

As concerns this clonotype: As the CDR3 is not closed by the conserved phenylalanine or tryptophan, this likely results from a read error. Because the CDR3's place on the DNA is in doubt, the DNA is left out and the CDR3 is given as listed by TCRdb. The genes are TRBV6-6 and TRBJ1-2. Germline V CDR1 and CDR2: MNHNY, SVGAGI (reference sequence). Termini included, the CDR3 measures 9 amino acids. The CDR3 spells CASPGPQSL.